One sample yielded the 14 T cell receptor beta chains listed below, sequenced in a study of Graves' ophthalmopathy and Graves' hyperthyroidism. TCR beta CDR3 regions were amplified from RNA transcripts. The first round was an RT-PCR with HTBI primers, and the second round was a multiplex PCR. MiXCR, applied by TCRdb to the multiplex PCR reads, yields one record per CDR3 protein. The sample has just over 400,000 distinct CDR3 sequences; 20% to 25% are singletons. Input material: peripheral blood. These receptors were collected from a woman under 30 with stable Graves' hyperthyroidism.

The chain combines TRBV28 with TRBJ1-1, with 9 nucleotides matching TRBD1. Germline CDR1 reads MDHEN; CDR2 reads SYDVKM. The trim removed 5 bases at V and 5 bases at J, leaving 15 bases unmatched. The CDR3 is made up of 17 amino acids. The CDR3: CASSTLGRQGERTEAFF. CDR3 nucleotides: TGTGCCAGCAGTACCCTGGGGCGACAGGGGGAGAGGACTGAAGCTTTCTTT.

The sample holds many counts of this clonotype. This chain connects TRBV10-3 to TRBJ2-7, with D tentatively TRBD1 (5 bases). The CDR3 is 12 amino acids. Germline-derived CDR1 and CDR2 are ENHRY and SYGVKD. The V and J ends lost 6 bases and 4 bases respectively, with 10 bases between them. CDR3 DNA: TGTGCCATCAGGACTGACAGTTACGAGCAGTACTTC. Its protein is CAIRTDSYEQYF.

The V and J genes are TRBV7-2 and TRBJ2-5; TRBD2 matches at 9 bases. Per the germline V gene, CDR1 is SGHTA and CDR2 is FQGNSA. The J segment lost 4 bases and the V segment lost 2 bases, leaving 8 bases of the junction unmatched. The CDR3 covers 16 residues. This chain's CDR3 is CASSLQAGGRGETQYF. The CDR3 DNA reads as TGTGCCAGCAGCTTACAAGCGGGGGGCCGAGGAGAGACCCAGTACTTC.

The chain has TRBV6-1 and TRBJ1-6, with D possibly TRBD1 on 6 matching bases. CDR3 length: 16 amino acids. CDR1 and CDR2 from the germline V gene are MNHNS and SASEGT. The V gene lost 0 bases and the J gene lost 9 bases, with 15 bases spanning the gap. As DNA, the CDR3 is TGTGCCAGCAGTGAAGCGCAGGCAGGGGATATTTCACCCCTCCACTTT. It codes for CASSEAQAGDISPLHF.

This clonotype was detected ten times or more. This chain uses TRBV24-1 with TRBJ1-2; D gene unclear. The V gene's germline CDR1 is KGHDR and CDR2 SFDVKD. Trimming took off 3 bases at V and 8 bases at J, with 9 bases between the two ends. The CDR3 is made up of 12 amino acids. The CDR3 DNA follows: TGTGCCACCAGTGATGTTGGCGGCGGCTACACCTTC. The encoded protein is CATSDVGGGYTF.

In this sample, this clonotype turned up many times. The chain has TRBV6-5 and TRBJ2-7, with D tentatively TRBD1 (5 bases). V was clipped by 0 bases and J by 8 bases, with 14 bases between them. The CDR3 has 14 amino acids. Germline CDR1 and CDR2: MNHEY and SVGAGI. The CDR3 DNA reads TGTGCCAGCAGTTACTCGGGGCCCCCTGGGAAGCAGTACTTC. Encoded protein: CASSYSGPPGKQYF.

This clonotype showed up just a few times. The DNA for the CDR3 is TGTGCCAGCAGTTATTCTCTCGGGAGATTGAACACCGGGGAGCTGTTTTTT. Amino acid sequence: CASSYSLGRLNTGELFF. The V call is TRBV6-5, the J call TRBJ2-2; D might be TRBD2 (6 bases). The germline V gene encodes CDR1 MNHEY and CDR2 SVGAGI. This CDR3 comprises 17 residues. Trimming left V 3 bases short and J 1 base short, with 15 bases between.

The chain combines TRBV19 with TRBJ1-5; 8 positions match TRBD1. CDR3 length equals 14 residues. Trimming cost V 3 bases and J 8 bases; bases outside gene matches: 6. Germline CDR1 and CDR2: LNHDA and SQIVND (reference sequence). The CDR3 protein is CASSIQGAREPQHF. The CDR3 DNA reads TGTGCCAGTAGTATCCAGGGGGCGAGGGAGCCCCAGCATTTT.

This clonotype was counted at least ten times. V and J are TRBV29-1 and TRBJ1-1; possibly TRBD1 for D (5 bases). V lost 4 bases to trimming and J lost 0 bases, with 9 bases between them. There are 13 residues in the CDR3. Germline V lookup: CDR1 SQVTM, CDR2 ANQGSEA. The CDR3 reads CSVVRQLNTEAFF. CDR3 sequence (DNA): TGCAGCGTTGTTAGACAGTTGAACACTGAAGCTTTCTTT.

The table lists this clonotype with many counts. The chain carries TRBV27 and TRBJ1-6, with D maybe TRBD1 (6 bases). Germline V CDR1 and CDR2: MNHEY, SMNVEV (reference sequence). The CDR3 is 14 amino acids. The V end lost 7 bases, the J end lost 11 bases, and 18 bases lay between the germline ends. CDR3 sequence reads: CASMVLGGMPPLHF. CDR3 nucleotide sequence: TGTGCCAGCATGGTTTTGGGGGGCATGCCACCCCTCCACTTT.

This clonotype was seen at least ten times. The genes are TRBV4-2 and TRBJ1-2; 10 nucleotides line up with TRBD1. The junction had 7 bases not matched to a gene; V was cut back by 1 base and J by 2 bases. Germline values: CDR1 LGHNA, CDR2 YNFKEQ. The CDR3 has 17 amino acids. The CDR3 region is CASSQGQGAQRNYGYTF. CDR3 DNA sequence: TGTGCCAGCAGCCAAGGACAGGGGGCGCAAAGGAACTATGGCTACACCTTC.

Ten or more counts support this clonotype. The J gene is TRBJ1-5, the V gene TRBV6-5, with TRBD1 matching 7 bases. The CDR3 is 17 residues long. Trimming took 2 bases from V and 7 from J; bases not matched to a gene: 14. Germline CDR1 MNHEY, CDR2 SVGAGI. CDR3 protein: CASSYPTEGARGQPQHF. DNA of the CDR3: TGTGCCAGCAGTTACCCTACAGAGGGGGCGCGGGGACAGCCCCAGCATTTT.

The chain uses TRBV12-3 or TRBV12-4 and TRBJ1-2; 7 nucleotides align to TRBD1. J was trimmed by 8 bases and V by 7 bases; bases with no gene match: 13. The CDR3 sequence is 14 residues long. CDR3: CASISLQGKEGYTF. CDR3 nucleotide sequence: TGTGCCAGCATATCATTACAGGGGAAAGAAGGCTACACCTTC.

On this clonotype: One junction end does not reproduce the germline sequence, and a read error may be involved. The chain recombines TRBV6-7 with TRBJ1-1, with D uncertain. TRBV6-7 is an ORF; its function is uncertain. The CDR3 consists of 15 residues. The CDR3 region is CVSSYFLRYYTEAFF. As DNA, the CDR3 is TGTGTCAGCAGTTACTTCTTAAGATACTACACTGAAGCTTTCTTT.